This entry is about one TCR beta chain. As yet, its antigen is unknown. TCRdb ran MiXCR on the 5' RACE reads and lists one entry per CDR3 protein. The sample has roughly 610,000 distinct CDR3 sequences, 17% seen once; the top ten hold roughly 7.7%. The length of the CDR3 is 16 residues. CDR1 and CDR2 from the germline V gene are LNHDA and SQIVND (reference sequence). V lost 3 bases to trimming and J lost 3 bases, with 15 bases between them. This entry belongs to a study of T-cell memory formation after mild COVID-19. Findings and caveats of the study: Pre-infection memory held some responding clones, suggesting pre-existing cross-reactive T cells responded. CD4+ bias marked clones expanding day 15 to 37, unlike balanced contracting clones. Those CD4+ clones that contracted were mainly in CM and EM (CD8+ ones in EMRA).

The chain couples TRBV19 to TRBJ1-5; D might be TRBD1 (5 bases). This clonotype was sampled from an adult woman who had mild COVID-19 (a few samples of this study predate the infection). Cell type and time point are not known. Sequenced input: PBMCs or a T cell subset sorted from them (not recorded which). The CDR3 bases are TGTGCCAGTAGTATGCCTCGAGGGGATCTCAATCAGCCCCAGCATTTT. Its translation: CASSMPRGDLNQPQHF.